Below are 13 T cell receptor beta chains sequenced from a single sample in a study of T cells in Graves' hyperthyroidism and ophthalmopathy. RNA transcripts served as the template for amplifying TCR beta CDR3 regions. Primed by the HTBI set, a first-round RT-PCR was run on the TCR CDR3. TCRdb called the multiplex PCR reads again in MiXCR, with one record for every CDR3 protein. The sample has hundreds of thousands of distinct CDR3 sequences, around 20% seen once. The sample consisted of blood. All receptors derive from a man aged 25 to 40 with Graves' ophthalmopathy.

This clonotype was counted many times. The chain carries TRBV11-2 and TRBJ2-4; no firm D call. The CDR3 runs 12 residues. CDR1 is SGHAT and CDR2 is FQNNGV in the germline V gene. Trimming removed 3 bases at V and 9 bases at J, with 9 bases between. As DNA, the CDR3 is TGTGCCAGCAGCTTGGGGTTAGGCATTCAGTACTTC. This encodes CASSLGLGIQYF.

There are a few counts of this clonotype. The chain is built from TRBV20-1 and TRBJ2-3; 8 bases match TRBD2. The CDR3 is made up of 16 amino acids. Per germline, CDR1 DFQATT and CDR2 SNEGSKA (reference sequence). Unmatched junction bases numbered 6, after V lost 0 bases and J lost 1 base. The CDR3 region has the DNA TGCAGTGCTAGAGATAAGCGGGAGATGGGCACAGATACGCAGTATTTT. Residues: CSARDKREMGTDTQYF.

The chain employs TRBV20-1 and TRBJ2-7; 9 bases fit TRBD1. Trimming removed 6 bases from V and 1 base from J; junction bases left unmatched: 13. Germline V gene lookup returns CDR1 DFQATT and CDR2 SNEGSKA (reference sequence). This CDR3 region has 16 residues. CDR3 loop: CSAPGRRDRASYEQYF. As DNA, the CDR3 is TGCAGTGCCCCAGGTCGGCGGGACAGGGCTTCCTACGAGCAGTACTTC.

This clonotype was counted a few times. V is TRBV7-9 and J is TRBJ2-1, with 9 bases identical to TRBD2. With V trimmed by 6 bases and J by 9 bases, 12 bases remained unmatched. The V gene's germline CDR1 is SEHNR and CDR2 FQNEAQ (reference sequence). CDR3 length: 15 residues. The CDR3 DNA reads as TGTGCCAGCAGTCAGACTAGCGGAAAACAAAGTGAGCAGTTCTTC. Its protein is CASSQTSGKQSEQFF.

This clonotype was seen repeatedly, ten times or more. The chain is built from TRBV18 and TRBJ2-3; 11 bases line up with TRBD1. V lost 3 bases to trimming and J lost 6 bases; unmatched junction nucleotides: 2. Germline-derived CDR1 and CDR2 are KGHSH and LQKENI. There are 14 residues in the CDR3. The CDR3: CASSPGQGDDTQYF. The CDR3 DNA reads TGTGCCAGCTCACCGGGACAGGGGGACGATACGCAGTATTTT.

This clonotype was found a few times. The chain uses TRBV24-1 and TRBJ1-3, with a tentative D call TRBD1 (6 bases). CDR3 size: 15 residues. Trimming shortened V by 7 bases and J by 2 bases, and 14 bases separated the two germline ends. In germline, CDR1 is KGHDR, CDR2 SFDVKD. For the CDR3, the DNA is TGTGCCACCAGGCCGGAGCAGGGGCCTGGAAACACCATATATTTT. Its translation is CATRPEQGPGNTIYF.

This clonotype was recorded many times. The V gene is TRBV7-8, the J gene TRBJ1-4; a weak D match, TRBD1 (5 bases). This CDR3 region has 15 residues. V lost 3 bases to trimming and J lost 8 bases, with 16 bases between them. Germline CDR1 is SGHVS and CDR2 is FQNEAQ. In DNA form, the CDR3 reads TGTGCCAGCAGCTTCGACGCGGGACCGCTGGAAAAACTGTTTTTT. Amino acids: CASSFDAGPLEKLFF.

The chain's CDR3 is CSASTWGHEQYF. CDR3 bases: TGCAGCGCCTCGACGTGGGGCCACGAGCAGTACTTC. The chain combines TRBV29-1 with TRBJ2-7; possible D gene TRBD1, 5 bases. CDR1 is SQVTM, CDR2 ANQGSEA, per germline. The CDR3 loop spans 12 amino acids. V gave up 7 bases and J gave up 5 bases, with 15 bases separating them.

This clonotype came up a few times. The chain employs TRBV24-1 and TRBJ2-1; tentative D call: TRBD2 (5 bases). Germline V gene lookup returns CDR1 KGHDR and CDR2 SFDVKD. CDR3 length: 16 residues. Trimming shortened V by 5 bases and J by 4 bases, and 17 bases separated the two germline ends. The CDR3 nucleotides are TGTGCCACCAGTGCCGAAGGAGGAGGCTCATACAATGAGCAGTTCTTC. It codes for CATSAEGGGSYNEQFF.

This chain connects TRBV20-1 to TRBJ2-7; 7 bases are shared with TRBD1. The germline V gene has CDR1 DFQATT and CDR2 SNEGSKA (reference sequence). The CDR3 spans 13 residues. The V gene end was trimmed by 6 bases and the J gene end by 2 bases; junction bases not matched to a gene: 7. The CDR3 nucleotides read TGCAGTGCACGGACAGGTCGGGCCTACGAGCAGTACTTC. This codes for CSARTGRAYEQYF.

The V and J genes are TRBV3-1 and TRBJ2-3; D gene ambiguous. The CDR3 covers 13 residues. Germline V CDR1 and CDR2: LGHDT, YNNKEL (reference sequence). Trimming stripped 0 bases from V and 6 bases from J, with 7 bases between. In DNA, the CDR3 is TGTGCCAGCAGCCAAGATGCCTCCGATACGCAGTATTTT. It is translated as CASSQDASDTQYF.

The gene calls are TRBV30 and TRBJ2-5; 7 bases fit TRBD1. The junction had 7 bases not matched to a gene; V was cut back by 3 bases and J by 0 bases. The CDR3 sequence is 15 residues long. CDR1 GTSNPN and CDR2 SVGIG come from the germline V gene (reference sequence). The CDR3 sequence is CAWRTKQGYQETQYF. DNA of the CDR3: TGTGCCTGGAGGACCAAACAGGGGTACCAAGAGACCCAGTACTTC.

This clonotype turned up a few times. This chain connects TRBV18 to TRBJ2-3; 7 nucleotides line up with TRBD1. The germline CDR1 and CDR2 sequences are KGHSH and LQKENI. The CDR3 totals 15 residues. V trimming: 6 bases; J trimming: 2 bases; junction bases outside the gene matches: 8. CDR3 bases: TGTGCCAGCTCCCCTTTTACAGGGGACACAGATACGCAGTATTTT. Its translation is CASSPFTGDTDTQYF.